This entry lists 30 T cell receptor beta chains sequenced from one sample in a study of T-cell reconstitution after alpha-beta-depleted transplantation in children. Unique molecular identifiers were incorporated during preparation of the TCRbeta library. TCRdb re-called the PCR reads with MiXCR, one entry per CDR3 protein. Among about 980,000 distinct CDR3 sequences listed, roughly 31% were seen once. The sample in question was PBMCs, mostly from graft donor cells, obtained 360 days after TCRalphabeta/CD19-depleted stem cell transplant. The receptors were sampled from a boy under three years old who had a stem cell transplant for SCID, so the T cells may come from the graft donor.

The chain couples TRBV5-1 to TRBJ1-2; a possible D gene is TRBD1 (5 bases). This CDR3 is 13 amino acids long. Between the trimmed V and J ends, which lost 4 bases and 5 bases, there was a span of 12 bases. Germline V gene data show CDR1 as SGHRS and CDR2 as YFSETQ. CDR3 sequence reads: CASSPAGGYGYTF. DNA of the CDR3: TGCGCCAGCAGCCCCGCCGGGGGGTATGGCTACACCTTC.

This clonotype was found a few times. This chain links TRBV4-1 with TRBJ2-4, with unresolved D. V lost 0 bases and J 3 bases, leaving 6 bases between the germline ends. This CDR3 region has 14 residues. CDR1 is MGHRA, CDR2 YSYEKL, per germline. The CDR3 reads CASSQEVVKNIQYF. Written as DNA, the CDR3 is TGCGCCAGCAGCCAAGAAGTTGTCAAAAACATTCAGTACTTC.

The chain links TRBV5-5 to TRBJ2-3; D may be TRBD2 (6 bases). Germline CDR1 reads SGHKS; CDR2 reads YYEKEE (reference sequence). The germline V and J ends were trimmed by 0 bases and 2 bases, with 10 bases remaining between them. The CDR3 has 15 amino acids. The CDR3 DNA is TGTGCCAGCAGCTTGGCCGGGGACTTCACAGATACGCAGTATTTT. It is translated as CASSLAGDFTDTQYF.

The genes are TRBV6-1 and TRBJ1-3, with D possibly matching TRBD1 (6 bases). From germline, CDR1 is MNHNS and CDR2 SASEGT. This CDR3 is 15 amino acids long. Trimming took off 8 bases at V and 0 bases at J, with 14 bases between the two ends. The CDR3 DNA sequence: TGTGCCAGCTCCAAAGGGGGTATCTCTGGAAACACCATATATTTT. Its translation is CASSKGGISGNTIYF.

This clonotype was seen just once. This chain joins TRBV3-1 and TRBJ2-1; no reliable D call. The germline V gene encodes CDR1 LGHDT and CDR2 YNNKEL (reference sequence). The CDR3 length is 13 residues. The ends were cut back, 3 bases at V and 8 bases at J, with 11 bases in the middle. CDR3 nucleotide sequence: TGTGCCAGCAGCCATGAACCCTGGGATGAGCAGTTCTTC. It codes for CASSHEPWDEQFF.

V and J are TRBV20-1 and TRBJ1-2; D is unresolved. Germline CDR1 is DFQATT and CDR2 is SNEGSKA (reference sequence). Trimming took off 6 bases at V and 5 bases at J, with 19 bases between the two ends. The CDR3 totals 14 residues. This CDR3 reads CSAPANGALYGYTF. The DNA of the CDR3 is TGCAGTGCGCCGGCCAATGGTGCCCTATATGGCTACACCTTC.

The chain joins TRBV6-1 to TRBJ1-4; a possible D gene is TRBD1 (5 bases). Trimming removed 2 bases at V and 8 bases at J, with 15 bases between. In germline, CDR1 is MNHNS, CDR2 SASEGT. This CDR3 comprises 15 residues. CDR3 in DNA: TGTGCCAGCAGTGAATTGGGACGGGGAGGGGAAAAACTGTTTTTT. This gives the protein CASSELGRGGEKLFF.

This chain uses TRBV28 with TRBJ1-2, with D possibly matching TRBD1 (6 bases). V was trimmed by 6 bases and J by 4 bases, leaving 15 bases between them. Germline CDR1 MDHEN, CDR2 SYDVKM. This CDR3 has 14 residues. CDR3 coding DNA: TGTGCCAGCAGCCGGGACACGTCCTTCTATGGCTACACCTTC. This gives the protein CASSRDTSFYGYTF.

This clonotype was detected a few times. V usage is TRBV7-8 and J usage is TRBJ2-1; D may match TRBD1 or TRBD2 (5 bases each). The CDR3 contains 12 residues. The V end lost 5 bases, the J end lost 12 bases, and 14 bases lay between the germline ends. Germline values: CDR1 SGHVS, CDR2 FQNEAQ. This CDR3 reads CASSRRDEVQFF. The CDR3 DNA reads TGTGCCAGCAGCCGACGGGACGAGGTGCAGTTCTTC.

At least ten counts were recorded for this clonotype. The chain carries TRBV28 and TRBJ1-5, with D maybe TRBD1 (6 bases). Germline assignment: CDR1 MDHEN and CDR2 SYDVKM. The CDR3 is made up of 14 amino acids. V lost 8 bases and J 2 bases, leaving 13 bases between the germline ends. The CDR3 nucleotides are TGTGCCAGCCAAACAGGGATGGGCAATCAGCCCCAGCATTTT. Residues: CASQTGMGNQPQHF.

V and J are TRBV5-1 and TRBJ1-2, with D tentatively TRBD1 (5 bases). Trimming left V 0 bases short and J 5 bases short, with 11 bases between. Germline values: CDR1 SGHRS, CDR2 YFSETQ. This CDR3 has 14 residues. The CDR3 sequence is CASSLVPRDYGYTF. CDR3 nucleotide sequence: TGCGCCAGCAGCTTGGTTCCCAGGGATTATGGCTACACCTTC.

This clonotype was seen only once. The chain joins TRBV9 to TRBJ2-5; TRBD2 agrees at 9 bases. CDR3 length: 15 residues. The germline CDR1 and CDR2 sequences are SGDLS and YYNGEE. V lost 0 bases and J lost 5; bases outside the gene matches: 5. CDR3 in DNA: TGTGCCAGCAGCGTAGATGCGGGGGGGAGGGAGACCCAGTACTTC. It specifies CASSVDAGGRETQYF.

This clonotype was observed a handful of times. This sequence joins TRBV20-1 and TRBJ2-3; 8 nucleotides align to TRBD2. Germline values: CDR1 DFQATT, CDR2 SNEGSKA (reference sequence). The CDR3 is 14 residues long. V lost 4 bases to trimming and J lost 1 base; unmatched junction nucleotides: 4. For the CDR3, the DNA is TGCAGTGCTATAAGCGGGGGCCGCACAGATACGCAGTATTTT. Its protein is CSAISGGRTDTQYF.

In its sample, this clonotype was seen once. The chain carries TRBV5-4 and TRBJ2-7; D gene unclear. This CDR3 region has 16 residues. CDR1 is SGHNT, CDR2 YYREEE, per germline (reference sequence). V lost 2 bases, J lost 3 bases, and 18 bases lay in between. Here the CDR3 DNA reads TGTGCCAGCAGCTTTTTCTTAGGCGCACAGAACTACGAGCAGTACTTC. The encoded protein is CASSFFLGAQNYEQYF.

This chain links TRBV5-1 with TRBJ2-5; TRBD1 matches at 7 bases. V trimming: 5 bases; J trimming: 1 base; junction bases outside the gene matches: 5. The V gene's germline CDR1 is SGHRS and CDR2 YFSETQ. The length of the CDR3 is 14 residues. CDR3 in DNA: TGCGCCAGCAGGAACTACAGGGGCCAAGAGACCCAGTACTTC. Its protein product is CASRNYRGQETQYF.

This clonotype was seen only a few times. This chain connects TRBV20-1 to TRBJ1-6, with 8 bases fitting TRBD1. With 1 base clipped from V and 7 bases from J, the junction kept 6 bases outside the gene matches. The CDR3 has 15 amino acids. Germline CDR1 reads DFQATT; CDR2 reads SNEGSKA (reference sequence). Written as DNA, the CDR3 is TGCAGTGCTAGAGGCAGGGGGCAGGTGAATTCACCCCTCCACTTT. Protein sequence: CSARGRGQVNSPLHF.

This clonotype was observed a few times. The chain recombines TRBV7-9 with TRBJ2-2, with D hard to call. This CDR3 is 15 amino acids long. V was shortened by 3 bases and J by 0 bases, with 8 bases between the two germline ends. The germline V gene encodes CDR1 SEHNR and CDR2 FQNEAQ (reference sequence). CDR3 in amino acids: CASSLPSPNTGELFF. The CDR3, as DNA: TGTGCCAGCAGCTTGCCTTCCCCGAACACCGGGGAGCTGTTTTTT.

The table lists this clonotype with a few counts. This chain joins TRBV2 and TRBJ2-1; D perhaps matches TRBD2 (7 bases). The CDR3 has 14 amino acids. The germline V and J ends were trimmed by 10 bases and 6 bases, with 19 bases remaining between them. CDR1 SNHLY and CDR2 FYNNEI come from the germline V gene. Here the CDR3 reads CATEGRGGTNEQFF. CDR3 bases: TGTGCCACCGAGGGGAGGGGGGGAACCAATGAGCAGTTCTTC.

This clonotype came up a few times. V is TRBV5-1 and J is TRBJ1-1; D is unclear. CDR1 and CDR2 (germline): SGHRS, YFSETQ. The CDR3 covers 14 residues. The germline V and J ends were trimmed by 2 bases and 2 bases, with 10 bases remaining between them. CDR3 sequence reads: CASSLQIPNTEAFF. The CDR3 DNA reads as TGCGCCAGCAGCTTACAGATTCCAAACACTGAAGCTTTCTTT.

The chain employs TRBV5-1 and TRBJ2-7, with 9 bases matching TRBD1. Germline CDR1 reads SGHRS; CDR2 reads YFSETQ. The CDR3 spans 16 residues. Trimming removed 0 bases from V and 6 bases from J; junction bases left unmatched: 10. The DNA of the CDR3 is TGCGCCAGCAGCTTGGTGGGGGGGACAGGGAGTCGCGAGCAGTACTTC. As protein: CASSLVGGTGSREQYF.

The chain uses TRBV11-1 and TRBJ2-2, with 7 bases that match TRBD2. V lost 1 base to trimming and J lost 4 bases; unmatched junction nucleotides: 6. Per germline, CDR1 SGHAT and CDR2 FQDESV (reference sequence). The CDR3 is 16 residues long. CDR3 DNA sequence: TGTGCCAGCAGCTTAGGAAGGCGGGGGAGCACCGGGGAGCTGTTTTTT. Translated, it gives CASSLGRRGSTGELFF.

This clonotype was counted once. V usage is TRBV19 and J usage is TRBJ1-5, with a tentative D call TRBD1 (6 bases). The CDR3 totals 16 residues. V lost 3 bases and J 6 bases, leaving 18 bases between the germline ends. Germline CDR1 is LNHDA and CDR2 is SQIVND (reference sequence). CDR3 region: CASSMPYRAAGQPQHF. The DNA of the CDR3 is TGTGCCAGTAGTATGCCCTACAGGGCTGCAGGTCAGCCCCAGCATTTT. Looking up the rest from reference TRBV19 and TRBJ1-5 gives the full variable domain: DGGITQSPKYLFRKEGQNVTLSCEQNLNHDAMYWYRQDPGQGLRLIYYSQIVNDFQKGDIAEGYSVSREKKESFPLTVTSAQKNPTAFYLCASSMPYRAAGQPQHFGDGTRLSIL.

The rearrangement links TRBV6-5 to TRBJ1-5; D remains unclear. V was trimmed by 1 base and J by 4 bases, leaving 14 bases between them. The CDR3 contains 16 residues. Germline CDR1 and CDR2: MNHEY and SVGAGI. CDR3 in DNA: TGTGCCAGCAGTTACTTACCCACGGGAGCAAATCAGCCCCAGCATTTT. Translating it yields CASSYLPTGANQPQHF.

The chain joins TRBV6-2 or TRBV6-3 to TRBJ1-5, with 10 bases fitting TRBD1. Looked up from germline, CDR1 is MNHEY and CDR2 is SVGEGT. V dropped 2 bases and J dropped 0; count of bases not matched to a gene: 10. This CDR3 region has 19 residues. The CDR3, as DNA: TGTGCCAGCAGTTACCCGGGACAGGGGACCCTTTATAGCAATCAGCCCCAGCATTTT. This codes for CASSYPGQGTLYSNQPQHF.

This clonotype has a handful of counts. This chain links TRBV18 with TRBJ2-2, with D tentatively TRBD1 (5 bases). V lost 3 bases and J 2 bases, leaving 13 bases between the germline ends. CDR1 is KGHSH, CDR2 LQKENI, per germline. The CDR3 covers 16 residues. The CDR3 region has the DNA TGTGCCAGCTCACCTAACACAGGCCTAAACACCGGGGAGCTGTTTTTT. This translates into CASSPNTGLNTGELFF.

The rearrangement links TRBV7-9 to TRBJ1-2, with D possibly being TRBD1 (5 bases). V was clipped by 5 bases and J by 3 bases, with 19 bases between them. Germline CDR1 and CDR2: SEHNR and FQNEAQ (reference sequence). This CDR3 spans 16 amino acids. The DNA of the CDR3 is TGTGCCAGCAGCATATCAAGGGGAGCTATTGACTATGGCTACACCTTC. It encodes CASSISRGAIDYGYTF. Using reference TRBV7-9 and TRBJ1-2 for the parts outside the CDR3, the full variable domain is DTGVSQNPRHKITKRGQNVTFRCDPISEHNRLYWYRQTLGQGPEFLTYFQNEAQLEKSRLLSDRFSAERPKGSFSTLEIQRTEQGDSAMYLCASSISRGAIDYGYTFGSGTRLTVV.

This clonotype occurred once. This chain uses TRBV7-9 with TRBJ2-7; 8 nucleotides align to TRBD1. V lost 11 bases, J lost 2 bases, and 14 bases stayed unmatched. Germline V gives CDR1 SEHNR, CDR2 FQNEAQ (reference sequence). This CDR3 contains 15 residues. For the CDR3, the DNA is TGTGCCTCTAAACGTGGGACAGGCCCTCCCTACGAGCAGTACTTC. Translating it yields CASKRGTGPPYEQYF. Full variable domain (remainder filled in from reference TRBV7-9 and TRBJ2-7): DTGVSQNPRHKITKRGQNVTFRCDPISEHNRLYWYRQTLGQGPEFLTYFQNEAQLEKSRLLSDRFSAERPKGSFSTLEIQRTEQGDSAMYLCASKRGTGPPYEQYFGPGTRLTVT.

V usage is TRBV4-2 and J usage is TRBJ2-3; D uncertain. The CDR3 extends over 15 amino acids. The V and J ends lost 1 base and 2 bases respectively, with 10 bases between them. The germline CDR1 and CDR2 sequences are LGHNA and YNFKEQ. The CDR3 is CASSQGDSYTDTQYF. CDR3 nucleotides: TGTGCCAGCAGCCAAGGTGACTCGTACACAGATACGCAGTATTTT.

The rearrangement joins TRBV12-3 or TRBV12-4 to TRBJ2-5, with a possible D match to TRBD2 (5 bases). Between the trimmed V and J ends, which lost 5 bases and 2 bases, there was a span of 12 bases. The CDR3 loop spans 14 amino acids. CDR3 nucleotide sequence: TGTGCCAGCAGTCCGACAAGGAGGCAAGAGACCCAGTACTTC. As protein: CASSPTRRQETQYF.

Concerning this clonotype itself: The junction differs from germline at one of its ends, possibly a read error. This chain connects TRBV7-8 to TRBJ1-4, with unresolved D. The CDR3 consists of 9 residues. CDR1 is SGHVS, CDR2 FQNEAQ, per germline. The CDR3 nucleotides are TGTGCCAGCACCCCAGTGAGAAGTTTT. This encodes CASTPVRSF. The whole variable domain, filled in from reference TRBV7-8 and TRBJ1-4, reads GAGVSQSPRYKVAKRGQDVALRCDPISGHVSLFWYQQALGQGPEFLTYFQNEAQLDKSGLPSDRFFAERPEGSVSTLKIQRTQQEDSAVYLCASTPVRSFGSGTQLSVL.